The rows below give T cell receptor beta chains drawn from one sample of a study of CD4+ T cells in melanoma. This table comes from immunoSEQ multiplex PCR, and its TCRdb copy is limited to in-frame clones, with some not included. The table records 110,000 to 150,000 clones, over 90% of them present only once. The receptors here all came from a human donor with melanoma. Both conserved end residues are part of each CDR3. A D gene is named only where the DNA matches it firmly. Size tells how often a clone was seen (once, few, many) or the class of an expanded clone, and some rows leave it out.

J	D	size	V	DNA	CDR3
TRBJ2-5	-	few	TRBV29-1	TGCAGCGTAAGACATTTGGAGACCCAGTACTTC	CSVRHLETQYF
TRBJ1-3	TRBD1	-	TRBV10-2	TGCGCCAGCAGTGGAATCACAGGGGACAGCTCTGGAAACACCATATATTTT	CASSGITGDSSGNTIYF
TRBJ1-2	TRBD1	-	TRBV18	TGTGCCAGCTCACCAAAAGGCCCGGGACAGCAAAGTAGTTACTATGGCTACACCTTC	CASSPKGPGQQSSYYGYTF
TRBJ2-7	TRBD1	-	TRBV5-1	TGCGCCAGCAGCTTGGCGGGACAGGGGATTTACGAGCAGTACTTC	CASSLAGQGIYEQYF
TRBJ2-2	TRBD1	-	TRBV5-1	TGCGCCAGCAGCCGGACAGGGGCGAGGAACACCGGGGAGCTGTTTTTT	CASSRTGARNTGELFF
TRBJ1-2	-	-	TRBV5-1	TGCGCCAGCAGCTTAACAGGAACCTCTAACTATGGCTACACCTTC	CASSLTGTSNYGYTF
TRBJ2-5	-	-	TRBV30	TGTGCCTGGAGTGCATGGGGCCGGTACCAAGAGACCCAGTACTTC	CAWSAWGRYQETQYF
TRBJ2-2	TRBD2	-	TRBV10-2	TGCGCCAGCAGAGAGACTAAGACTAGCGGGTACACCGGGGAGCTGTTTTTT	CASRETKTSGYTGELFF
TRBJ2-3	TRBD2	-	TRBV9	TGTGCCAGCAGCGCCGCGAGCGGGGGACACACAGATACGCAGTATTTT	CASSAASGGHTDTQYF
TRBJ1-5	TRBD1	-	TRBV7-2	TGTGCCAGCAGCTTCGGACAGGGCAGCAATCAGCCCCAGCATTTT	CASSFGQGSNQPQHF
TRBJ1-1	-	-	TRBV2	TGTGCCAGCACCGGGGGGGTCAGCACTGAAGCTTTCTTT	CASTGGVSTEAFF
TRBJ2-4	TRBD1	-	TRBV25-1	TGTGCCAGCAGTGATCAGGGGGCGGGTAGTGGCATTCAGTACTTC	CASSDQGAGSGIQYF
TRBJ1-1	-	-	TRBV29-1	TGCAGCGCTACTCCAGGCGGAGCTGAAGCTTTCTTT	CSATPGGAEAFF
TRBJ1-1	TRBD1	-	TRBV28	TGTGCCAGCAGTATCCGACAGGGGATCATGAACACTGAAGCTTTCTTT	CASSIRQGIMNTEAFF
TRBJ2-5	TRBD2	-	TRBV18	TGTGCCAGCTCACCCCGAGGGACTAGCGGGGGGCCGAGGGCGGAGACCCAGTACTTC	CASSPRGTSGGPRAETQYF
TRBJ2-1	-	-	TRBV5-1	TGCGCCAGCAGCTTGGGACAGGCGAATGAGCAGTTCTTC	CASSLGQANEQFF
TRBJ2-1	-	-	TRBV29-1	TGCAGCCTCACGTCCGGATTTAATGAGCAGTTCTTC	CSLTSGFNEQFF
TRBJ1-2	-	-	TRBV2	TGTGCCAGCACCCCGCAGCCCACTAACTATGGCTACACCTTC	CASTPQPTNYGYTF